Listed here are 30 T cell receptor beta chains from one sample, sequenced in a study of cytomegalovirus exposure and HLA in healthy donors. PCR employed 60 Vbeta and 13 Jbeta primers. Sequencing was performed with immunoSEQ multiplex PCR; in TCRdb, only in-frame clones are kept and a portion is missing. The data hold 180,000 or so clones, with 65% to 85% observed a single time. Material: PBMCs. The receptors were sampled from a girl aged 10 to 17 in good health and CMV-seropositive.

J is TRBJ2-1 and V is TRBV25-1; 8 bases line up with TRBD1. Unmatched junction bases numbered 4, after V lost 5 bases and J lost 4 bases. CDR3 size: 14 residues. Germline V gives CDR1 MGHDK, CDR2 SYGVNS. This CDR3 reads CASSLQGAYNEQFF. The CDR3 DNA is TGTGCCAGCAGTCTTCAGGGGGCGTACAATGAGCAGTTCTTC.

The chain has TRBV10-3 and TRBJ2-7; TRBD2 agrees at 11 bases. CDR3 length: 15 residues. The ends lost 6 bases at V and 0 bases at J; junction bases unmatched: 4. CDR1 ENHRY and CDR2 SYGVKD come from the germline V gene. CDR3 region: CAISGTSGNSYEQYF. The CDR3 DNA reads TGTGCCATCAGCGGGACTAGCGGTAACTCCTACGAGCAGTACTTC.

The chain employs TRBV27 and TRBJ2-3; D not resolved. V was trimmed by 4 bases and J by 6 bases, leaving 14 bases between them. This CDR3 spans 14 amino acids. The germline gives CDR1 MNHEY, CDR2 SMNVEV (reference sequence). The CDR3 here is CASSSGPRLDTQYF. CDR3 DNA sequence: TGTGCCAGCAGTTCAGGCCCCCGTCTCGATACGCAGTATTTT.

The CDR3 sequence: CASSPGQGLTGELFF. The CDR3 DNA is TGTGCCAGCAGCCCGGGACAGGGCCTCACCGGGGAGCTGTTTTTT. The chain couples TRBV28 to TRBJ2-2; 9 nucleotides match TRBD1. The CDR3 length is 15 residues. V lost 6 bases and J lost 4; bases outside the gene matches: 6. The germline V gene has CDR1 MDHEN and CDR2 SYDVKM.

The V and J genes are TRBV7-9 and TRBJ1-4; possibly TRBD1 for D (6 bases). CDR1 and CDR2 (germline): SEHNR, FQNEAQ (reference sequence). This CDR3 has 16 amino acids. V lost 10 bases to trimming and J lost 5 bases, with 23 bases between them. The CDR3 bases are TGTGCCACCCCCAATATAGCAACAGGGACGAATGAAAAACTGTTTTTT. It yields the protein CATPNIATGTNEKLFF.

The V gene is TRBV11-2, the J gene TRBJ2-7, with 12 bases aligning to TRBD2. Germline V gives CDR1 SGHAT, CDR2 FQNNGV. The CDR3 length is 17 residues. J was trimmed by 4 bases and V by 1 base; bases with no gene match: 8. The CDR3 sequence is CASSLAGTSGSIYEQYF. The CDR3 nucleotides are TGTGCCAGCAGCTTAGCCGGGACTAGCGGGTCGATTTACGAGCAGTACTTC.

The V gene is TRBV4-1, the J gene TRBJ2-3; 10 bases are a match to TRBD2. The germline V gene has CDR1 MGHRA and CDR2 YSYEKL. This CDR3 has 15 residues. V trimming: 5 bases; J trimming: 6 bases; junction bases outside the gene matches: 8. In DNA, the CDR3 is TGCGCCAGCAGCTTTGGACTAGCGGTTCAGGATACGCAGTATTTT. Residues: CASSFGLAVQDTQYF.

The chain has TRBV10-2 and TRBJ1-2, with a tentative D call TRBD1 (6 bases). Trimming left V 3 bases short and J 2 bases short, with 10 bases between. From germline, CDR1 is WSHSY and CDR2 SAAADI. This CDR3 region has 14 residues. CDR3 region: CASSDYRENYGYTF. Written as DNA, the CDR3 is TGCGCCAGCAGTGATTACAGGGAGAACTATGGCTACACCTTC.

The V and J genes are TRBV6-1 and TRBJ2-5, with 10 bases that match TRBD1. Germline CDR1 is MNHNS and CDR2 is SASEGT. The CDR3 is made up of 17 amino acids. V lost 2 bases to trimming and J lost 4 bases; unmatched junction nucleotides: 10. The CDR3, as DNA: TGTGCCAGCAGTGAATTTTGGACAGGGGGGAGGGGAGAGACCCAGTACTTC. This encodes CASSEFWTGGRGETQYF.

V gene TRBV5-1 combines with J gene TRBJ2-1; 7 bases agree with TRBD2. This CDR3 has 16 amino acids. Germline V gene lookup returns CDR1 SGHRS and CDR2 YFSETQ. J gave up 7 bases and V 3 bases, and 13 bases lay outside the gene matches. CDR3 bases: TGCGCCAGCAGCTGGCTCTCGTGGGAGGGCCAGAATGAGCAGTTCTTC. Its translation is CASSWLSWEGQNEQFF.

Concerning this clone: Additional DNA sequences in this sample encode the identical CDR3. The V gene is TRBV5-4, the J gene TRBJ1-5; no reliable D call. The CDR3 sequence is 13 residues long. Per the germline V gene, CDR1 is SGHNT and CDR2 is YYREEE (reference sequence). The V end was cut by 4 bases, the J end by 3 bases, with 8 bases between. CDR3 nucleotides: TGTGCCAGCAGCCCGGGAGTCAATCAGCCCCAGCATTTT. Protein sequence: CASSPGVNQPQHF.

The CDR3 is CASSLLGTGYGNTIYF. The CDR3 bases are TGCGCCAGCAGCCTCCTGGGGACAGGGTATGGAAACACCATATATTTT. V is TRBV5-1 and J is TRBJ1-3; 9 bases match TRBD1. The V gene end was trimmed by 4 bases and the J gene end by 3 bases; junction bases not matched to a gene: 8. The length of the CDR3 is 16 residues. CDR1 SGHRS and CDR2 YFSETQ come from the germline V gene.

This sequence joins TRBV6-6 and TRBJ2-3, with D uncertain. Trimming pared 0 bases from V and 1 base from J, leaving 8 bases between. The germline CDR1 and CDR2 sequences are MNHNY and SVGAGI (reference sequence). The CDR3 contains 15 residues. CDR3 bases: TGTGCCAGCAGTTACTCGCGGCTACGCACAGATACGCAGTATTTT. Protein product: CASSYSRLRTDTQYF.

This clone was seen more than once but under ten times. V is TRBV6-1 and J is TRBJ1-5; TRBD1 matches 11 bases. The V gene end was trimmed by 5 bases and the J gene end by 7 bases; junction bases not matched to a gene: 7. The CDR3 totals 15 residues. CDR1 is MNHNS, CDR2 SASEGT, per germline. The CDR3 DNA reads TGTGCCAGCAGTAGGGGACAGGGGGAAGTACAGCCCCAGCATTTT. Translation: CASSRGQGEVQPQHF.

This chain uses TRBV30 with TRBJ2-1; unclear D gene. Trimming cost V 0 bases and J 8 bases, with 11 bases left between them. Germline V gene sequence: CDR1 GTSNPN, CDR2 SVGIG (reference sequence). The CDR3 contains 13 residues. The CDR3, as DNA: TGTGCCTGGAGTGTACTCCTTCAGGATGAGCAGTTCTTC. Encoded protein: CAWSVLLQDEQFF.

The chain joins TRBV15 to TRBJ1-1, with D maybe TRBD1 (6 bases). Germline V gives CDR1 LNHNV, CDR2 YYDKDF (reference sequence). Trimming pared 0 bases from V and 4 bases from J, leaving 15 bases between. This CDR3 comprises 16 residues. CDR3 DNA sequence: TGTGCCACCAGCAGAGATCGCGGGGGCGATGTCACTGAAGCTTTCTTT. Protein product: CATSRDRGGDVTEAFF.

This chain joins TRBV4-3 and TRBJ1-4; perhaps TRBD1 as D (6 bases). The germline V gene encodes CDR1 LGHNA and CDR2 YSLEER. CDR3 length: 19 residues. V lost 0 bases and J lost 10, with 27 bases in between. CDR3 amino acids: CASSQDRGQAGAVSSKLFF. The CDR3, as DNA: TGCGCCAGCAGCCAAGATAGAGGGCAGGCAGGGGCTGTGAGTTCAAAACTGTTTTTT.

J is TRBJ2-2 and V is TRBV6-4; the match to TRBD2 covers 11 bases. Germline-derived CDR1 and CDR2 are MRHNA and SNTAGT. The ends lost 4 bases at V and 8 bases at J; junction bases unmatched: 9. The CDR3 spans 16 residues. As DNA, the CDR3 is TGTGCCAGCAGTGCCCTAGCGGGAGGAGAGTTGGGGGAGCTGTTTTTT. Encoded protein: CASSALAGGELGELFF.

The genes are TRBV27 and TRBJ1-1; 8 bases fit TRBD1. Germline lookup yields CDR1 MNHEY and CDR2 SMNVEV (reference sequence). CDR3 length: 15 amino acids. V lost 5 bases to trimming and J lost 7 bases; unmatched junction nucleotides: 12. The DNA for the CDR3 is TGTGCCAGCAGTCCGAAACCCGGGACAGGAGTTGAAGCTTTCTTT. Its protein product is CASSPKPGTGVEAFF.

V usage is TRBV2 and J usage is TRBJ1-2; 9 bases agree with TRBD1. With 5 bases clipped from V and 8 bases from J, the junction kept 12 bases outside the gene matches. Per the germline V gene, CDR1 is SNHLY and CDR2 is FYNNEI. The CDR3 sequence is 15 residues long. DNA for the CDR3: TGTGCCAGCAGTAAAACTTATACAGGGGGCGGAGGCTACACCTTC. Translation gives CASSKTYTGGGGYTF.

The chain links TRBV4-1 to TRBJ1-4; D not certain. CDR1 and CDR2 from the germline V gene are MGHRA and YSYEKL. Trimming stripped 5 bases from V and 1 base from J, with 8 bases between. The CDR3 is 14 residues long. The CDR3 DNA reads as TGCGCCAGCAGCGCAGATCAAACTAATGAAAAACTGTTTTTT. This sequence encodes CASSADQTNEKLFF.

V usage is TRBV4-3 and J usage is TRBJ1-2; 9 bases agree with TRBD1. V was clipped by 0 bases and J by 14 bases; unmatched bases: 13. Per the germline V gene, CDR1 is LGHNA and CDR2 is YSLEER. The CDR3 runs to 15 residues. As DNA, the CDR3 is TGCGCCAGCAGCCAAGAGGAACGAGACAGGGGGTTAGAAACCTTC. Translated, it gives CASSQEERDRGLETF.

V gene TRBV6-1 combines with J gene TRBJ1-2; D is unclear. The germline gives CDR1 MNHNS, CDR2 SASEGT. The CDR3 extends over 12 amino acids. Trimming removed 8 bases from V and 7 bases from J, with 14 bases in between. In DNA form, the CDR3 reads TGTGCCAGCCTAAAGTCCGGCGGTGGCTACACCTTC. Translation: CASLKSGGGYTF.

The J gene is TRBJ2-1, the V gene TRBV5-1; the D gene is possibly TRBD1 (6 bases). V dropped 8 bases and J dropped 8 bases, with 23 bases sitting between them. The CDR3 has 15 amino acids. Germline CDR1 is SGHRS and CDR2 is YFSETQ. The CDR3 region is CASKNRYREVDEQFF. CDR3 DNA sequence: TGCGCCAGTAAAAACAGATACAGGGAAGTCGATGAGCAGTTCTTC.

The chain combines TRBV29-1 with TRBJ2-1; TRBD2 agrees at 8 bases. The length of the CDR3 is 16 residues. Per germline, CDR1 SQVTM and CDR2 ANQGSEA. V shed 6 bases, J shed 3 bases, and the junction held 13 bases outside the gene matches. The CDR3: CSVQNRWSGSYNEQFF. The CDR3 nucleotides read TGCAGCGTGCAGAACCGGTGGAGCGGGAGCTACAATGAGCAGTTCTTC.

The chain links TRBV6-5 to TRBJ2-7, with D unclear. The ends were cut back, 6 bases at V and 7 bases at J, with 13 bases in the middle. The CDR3 is 12 amino acids. Germline values: CDR1 MNHEY, CDR2 SVGAGI. CDR3 in amino acids: CASSPSFGEQYF. The DNA of the CDR3 is TGTGCCAGCAGCCCGAGCTTCGGGGAGCAGTACTTC.

The sample holds a few counts of this clone. This chain connects TRBV29-1 to TRBJ2-7; 8 bases are a match to TRBD2. This CDR3 is built from 12 residues. Germline CDR1 reads SQVTM; CDR2 reads ANQGSEA. Unmatched junction bases numbered 1, after V lost 3 bases and J lost 3 bases. The CDR3 coding sequence is TGCAGCGTTGAGAGCGGGAGCTACGAGCAGTACTTC. This sequence encodes CSVESGSYEQYF.

The chain links TRBV10-2 to TRBJ2-3, with TRBD2 identical over 9 bases. Losses at the gene ends were 10 bases for V and 1 base for J; bases not matched to a gene: 3. Germline CDR1 WSHSY, CDR2 SAAADI. There are 13 residues in the CDR3. The CDR3: CATRTSGTDTQYF. Written as DNA, the CDR3 is TGCGCCACCCGGACTAGCGGCACAGATACGCAGTATTTT.

The chain joins TRBV7-2 to TRBJ2-7; 13 bases map to TRBD2. The germline V gene has CDR1 SGHTA and CDR2 FQGNSA. The trim removed 3 bases at V and 6 bases at J, leaving 5 bases unmatched. This CDR3 is 15 amino acids long. DNA of the CDR3: TGTGCCAGCAGCTTCCCTACTAGCGGGAGGGGCGAGCAGTACTTC. This codes for CASSFPTSGRGEQYF.

The chain employs TRBV4-2 and TRBJ2-7; D might be TRBD2 (5 bases). The CDR3 runs to 13 residues. The V gene's germline CDR1 is LGHNA and CDR2 YNFKEQ. Trimming stripped 4 bases from V and 6 bases from J, with 13 bases between. This CDR3 reads CASSRQEVGEQYF. The CDR3 bases are TGTGCCAGCAGCCGCCAGGAGGTCGGCGAGCAGTACTTC.